The 12 T cell receptor beta chains listed next were all sequenced from one sample in a study of blood T cell repertoires in COVID-19. Clones were read by immunoSEQ multiplex PCR, and TCRdb kept only the in-frame ones, dropping some. This sample yields under 150,000 clones, of which roughly 80% are seen a single time; approximately 25% belongs to the top ten. The sample comprised peripheral blood. These receptors were collected from a human donor in a cohort sampled during active COVID-19.

The chain has TRBV19 and TRBJ2-1; 10 nucleotides line up with TRBD1. Germline assignment: CDR1 LNHDA and CDR2 SQIVND (reference sequence). J was trimmed by 5 bases and V by 7 bases; bases with no gene match: 5. CDR3 length equals 14 residues. The CDR3 DNA reads as TGTGCCAGTATCCGGACAGGGGGGAACAATGAGCAGTTCTTC. Amino acid sequence: CASIRTGGNNEQFF.

This clone came up a few times. The V and J genes are TRBV7-9 and TRBJ2-3; TRBD2 agrees at 7 bases. Germline loops: CDR1 SEHNR, CDR2 FQNEAQ (reference sequence). CDR3 length equals 15 residues. V gave up 1 base and J gave up 2 bases; unmatched junction bases: 3. The CDR3 DNA follows: TGTGCCAGCAGCTTAGGTCTAGCGGACACAGATACGCAGTATTTT. Amino acids: CASSLGLADTDTQYF. The complete variable domain, with remaining parts taken from reference TRBV7-9 and TRBJ2-3, reads DTGVSQNPRHKITKRGQNVTFRCDPISEHNRLYWYRQTLGQGPEFLTYFQNEAQLEKSRLLSDRFSAERPKGSFSTLEIQRTEQGDSAMYLCASSLGLADTDTQYFGPGTRLTVL.

This chain joins TRBV6-5 and TRBJ1-3; unclear D gene. Germline V CDR1 and CDR2: MNHEY, SVGAGI. The CDR3 has 15 amino acids. The ends were cut back, 7 bases at V and 2 bases at J, with 15 bases in the middle. Here the CDR3 reads CASIRISLTGNTIYF. The CDR3 region has the DNA TGTGCCAGCATTCGAATATCCCTAACTGGAAACACCATATATTTT.

This clone showed up just once. The V and J genes are TRBV7-2 and TRBJ2-5; 7 bases align to TRBD2. After removal of 1 base from V and 9 bases from J, the junction contained 2 bases not matched to a gene. CDR3 length: 12 residues. Germline V CDR1 and CDR2: SGHTA, FQGNSA. The CDR3 DNA reads TGTGCCAGCAGCTTAGTCCGGGGGGCCCAGTACTTC. Its protein is CASSLVRGAQYF.

CDR3 protein: CASSQEPSGRPHNEQFF. CDR3 in DNA: TGCGCCAGCAGCCAAGAGCCTAGCGGGAGGCCCCACAATGAGCAGTTCTTC. V and J are TRBV4-1 and TRBJ2-1, with 11 bases aligning to TRBD2. V was pared by 0 bases and J by 5 bases, with 6 bases of the junction left unmatched. Germline values: CDR1 MGHRA, CDR2 YSYEKL. The CDR3 is made up of 17 amino acids.

The chain uses TRBV18 and TRBJ1-2; TRBD1 matches 9 bases. Germline V gives CDR1 KGHSH, CDR2 LQKENI. V trimming: 4 bases; J trimming: 5 bases; junction bases outside the gene matches: 2. The CDR3 loop spans 13 amino acids. CDR3 residues: CASSRDREYGYTF. DNA for the CDR3: TGTGCCAGCTCACGGGACAGGGAGTATGGCTACACCTTC.

This chain connects TRBV6-2 or TRBV6-3 to TRBJ2-1; 11 positions agree with TRBD2. V was clipped by 6 bases and J by 6 bases; unmatched bases: 13. Germline V gene data show CDR1 as MNHEY and CDR2 as SVGEGT. CDR3 length: 17 residues. The CDR3: CASSQLAGVPMGNEQFF. Written as DNA, the CDR3 is TGTGCCAGCAGCCAACTAGCGGGAGTTCCCATGGGCAATGAGCAGTTCTTC.

The sample holds a few counts of this clone. This specimen includes other DNA sequences encoding the same CDR3. V gene TRBV7-9 combines with J gene TRBJ1-1; D is perhaps TRBD1 (5 bases). The V end lost 2 bases, the J end lost 1 base, and 8 bases lay between the germline ends. This CDR3 has 14 residues. The germline V gene has CDR1 SEHNR and CDR2 FQNEAQ (reference sequence). CDR3 DNA: TGTGCCAGCAGCTTATTGACAGCGAACACTGAAGCTTTCTTT. Translated, it gives CASSLLTANTEAFF.

V usage is TRBV10-3 and J usage is TRBJ1-1, with D maybe TRBD1 (6 bases). Deletions cut 3 bases from V and 5 bases from J, with 13 bases between. Germline CDR1 ENHRY, CDR2 SYGVKD. CDR3 size: 14 residues. The CDR3 here is CAISDEGGRTEAFF. The CDR3 region has the DNA TGTGCCATCAGTGATGAAGGGGGACGGACTGAAGCTTTCTTT.

The chain combines TRBV7-6 with TRBJ2-3; 9 nucleotides align to TRBD1. The CDR3 length is 16 residues. The J segment lost 6 bases and the V segment lost 5 bases, leaving 12 bases of the junction unmatched. The germline V gene has CDR1 SGHVS and CDR2 FNYEAQ. The CDR3 spells CASSPRLGTGTDTQYF. The CDR3 region has the DNA TGTGCCAGCAGCCCCCGTCTAGGGACAGGGACCGATACGCAGTATTTT. The variable domain in full, with the rest retrieved from reference TRBV7-6 and TRBJ2-3, is GAGVSQSPRYKVTKRGQDVALRCDPISGHVSLYWYRQALGQGPEFLTYFNYEAQQDKSGLPNDRFSAERPEGSISTLTIQRTEQRDSAMYRCASSPRLGTGTDTQYFGPGTRLTVL.

The chain recombines TRBV6-4 with TRBJ2-5; TRBD1 aligns across 9 bases. The trim removed 5 bases at V and 5 bases at J, leaving 9 bases unmatched. This CDR3 is 15 amino acids long. Germline CDR1 MRHNA, CDR2 SNTAGT. The CDR3 nucleotides read TGTGCCAGCAGTTCCGGGACAGGGACCCTGGAGACCCAGTACTTC. Translated: CASSSGTGTLETQYF.

This sequence joins TRBV6-1 and TRBJ2-1; D is ambiguous. This CDR3 is built from 11 residues. From germline, CDR1 is MNHNS and CDR2 SASEGT. V was trimmed by 2 bases and J by 12 bases, leaving 8 bases between them. The CDR3 is CASSELLAQFF. CDR3 coding DNA: TGTGCCAGCAGTGAACTTTTGGCGCAGTTCTTC.